The clone carrying this T cell receptor (beta chain) was detected many times. Antigen specificity is unknown. RNA transcripts provided the source from which TCR beta CDR3 regions were amplified. A first-round RT-PCR of the TCR CDR3 used the HTBI primer set. MiXCR was run by TCRdb on the multiplex PCR reads, yielding one entry per CDR3 protein. Of roughly 170,000 distinct CDR3 sequences detected, about 15% appear once; the ten largest clones hold roughly 30%. Deletions cut 3 bases from V and 8 bases from J, with 16 bases between. CDR3 length: 15 amino acids. Germline CDR1 is LGHDT and CDR2 is YNNKEL (reference sequence). The study defined stable Graves' hyperthyroidism as no ophthalmopathy progression within 18 months. Those with hyperthyroidism were 18 to 65 years old, newly diagnosed, and ill for under 2 months. The sample belongs to a study of T cells in Graves' hyperthyroidism and ophthalmopathy. Findings and limits, study-wide: Most expanded thyroid clonotypes above 0.001 recurred in blood.

This chain uses TRBV3-1 with TRBJ1-4; a weak D match, TRBD1 (5 bases). This receptor was taken from a woman aged 45-65 years with Graves' hyperthyroidism. What was sequenced was blood. The chain's CDR3 is CASSHSGTRGEKLFF. In DNA form, the CDR3 reads TGTGCCAGCAGCCACAGCGGGACTCGGGGCGAAAAACTGTTTTTT. The full variable domain, with the rest looked up from reference TRBV3-1 and TRBJ1-4, is DTAVSQTPKYLVTQMGNDKSIKCEQNLGHDTMYWYKQDSKKFLKIMFSYNNKELIINETVPNRFSPKSPDKAHLNLHINSLELGDSAVYFCASSHSGTRGEKLFFGSGTQLSVL.